This is a list of T cell receptor beta chains from one sample in a study of CD8 T cells in Susac syndrome. One entry per CDR3 protein results from TCRdb running MiXCR on the immunoSEQ multiplex PCR reads. The sample comprises fewer than 95,000 distinct CDR3 sequences, roughly 96% of which are singletons, and approximately 0.62% rests with the top ten. Sequences were obtained from CD8+ T cells from PBMCs. All receptors come from a human donor with Susac syndrome. CDR3s include the opening cysteine and the closing phenylalanine or tryptophan. Fields, in order: D gene, J gene, V gene, CDR3 length, CDR3 protein. D genes are given only for firm matches.

- TRBJ2-3 TRBV12-3/TRBV12-4 13 CASSLERIDTQYF
- TRBJ1-1 TRBV7-9 13 CASSSAGENEAFF
- TRBJ1-5 TRBV28 13 CASSSPSGEPQHF
- TRBJ2-5 TRBV3-1 18 CASSLPQTGATWEETQYF
TRBD2 TRBJ2-5 TRBV11-2 15 CASSLGAGDWETQYF
- TRBJ1-3 TRBV30 12 CAWKYSGNTIYF
- TRBJ1-6 TRBV5-1 16 CASSQDLGVNNSPLHF
- TRBJ1-5 TRBV21-1 14 CASSVGPLGQPQHF
- TRBJ2-7 TRBV15 16 CATSRGPADSLAEQYF
- TRBJ2-7 TRBV7-8 16 CASGAPSALGDYEQYF
- TRBJ1-1 TRBV29-1 13 CSVGGRLHTEAFF
TRBD1 TRBJ1-1 TRBV5-1 15 CASSSTGTLNTEAFF
- TRBJ1-6 TRBV20-1 13 CSARDSLNSPLHF
- TRBJ2-1 TRBV20-1 15 CSARSDWSSYNEQFF
- TRBJ2-7 TRBV12-3/TRBV12-4 16 CASSLSIRISGTEQYF
- TRBJ2-7 TRBV30 11 CAWSASGEQYF
- TRBJ1-5 TRBV20-1 13 CSAIRGRNQPQHF
- TRBJ1-5 TRBV20-1 15 CSASYGQTSNQPQHF
TRBD2 TRBJ2-3 TRBV3-1 15 CASSQGLAGADTQYF
- TRBJ1-1 TRBV7-9 15 CASSLEGGGNTEAFF
- TRBJ2-4 TRBV20-1 19 CSASFLGTPSTLAKNIQYF
- TRBJ2-3 TRBV14 18 CASSQVVIYGDGTDTQYF
- TRBJ2-3 TRBV3-1 14 CASSQGSGTDTQYF
TRBD1 TRBJ1-1 TRBV7-2 16 CASSRPSSGTGLVAFF
- TRBJ1-6 TRBV5-1 17 CASSLRVTGVDNSPLHF
- TRBJ2-7 TRBV12-3/TRBV12-4 18 CASSLAEPTRNTDYEQYF
- TRBJ2-1 TRBV6-4 14 CASSVEGGDNEQFF
TRBD1 TRBJ2-1 TRBV24-1 13 CATGTGRANEQFF
TRBD2 TRBJ2-1 TRBV18 16 CASSLSGTSSYNEQFF
TRBD1 TRBJ2-7 TRBV6-5 14 CASSRDRGIDEQYF
- TRBJ2-7 TRBV2 13 CASSANRYYEQYF
TRBD1 TRBJ1-1 TRBV5-4 17 CASRKTHRGGGNTEAFF
- TRBJ2-7 TRBV9 15 CASSVLPTGSDEQYF
- TRBJ2-6 TRBV18 17 CASSPLSGTSGANVLTF
- TRBJ2-3 TRBV5-1 13 CASYDGYTDTQYF
- TRBJ1-1 TRBV30 13 CACHSLESTEAFF
- TRBJ1-2 TRBV30 9 CAWTDGYTF
- TRBJ1-5 TRBV19 14 CASRDSYSNQPQHF
- TRBJ2-3 TRBV14 15 CASSHKGSRQNTQYF
- TRBJ2-5 TRBV5-4 15 CASTVGWTSEETQYF
- TRBJ1-5 TRBV30 18 CAWSVRAGPRTSNQPQHF
TRBD2 TRBJ2-1 TRBV9 12 CASSRTSGEQFF
- TRBJ1-1 TRBV7-2 13 CASSKGMNTEAFF
TRBD2 TRBJ2-5 TRBV6-2/TRBV6-3 15 CASRPSGGSQETQYF
TRBD1 TRBJ1-5 TRBV3-1 17 CASSQGPTGVAGQPQHF